One sample yielded the 3 T cell receptor beta chains listed below, sequenced in a study of blood T cell repertoires in COVID-19. TCRdb keeps only in-frame clones here, not all; method: immunoSEQ multiplex PCR. Altogether hundreds of thousands of clones are present, 80% to 90% being singletons, with the ten largest covering over 1%. The sample comprised PBMCs or T cells enriched from blood (not recorded which). These receptors all stem from a man younger than 45 who had recovered from COVID-19.

V is TRBV4-1 and J is TRBJ1-4; no clear D gene. This CDR3 has 15 residues. V dropped 4 bases and J dropped 0 bases, with 9 bases sitting between them. Germline V gene sequence: CDR1 MGHRA, CDR2 YSYEKL. The CDR3 protein is CASSPTWSTNEKLFF. The CDR3 DNA reads TGCGCCAGCAGCCCTACTTGGTCAACTAATGAAAAACTGTTTTTT.

The chain couples TRBV6-5 to TRBJ1-4; weak D call: TRBD1 (6 bases). Trimming took 6 bases from V and 8 from J, leaving 16 bases between them. CDR1 is MNHEY, CDR2 SVGAGI, per germline. The CDR3 loop spans 14 amino acids. In nucleotides, the CDR3 is TGTGCCAGCAGCCGTAGAGAAAGGGGGGAAAAACTGTTTTTT. Translation: CASSRRERGEKLFF.

The rearrangement uses TRBV28 and TRBJ2-5, with TRBD2 matching over 7 bases. This CDR3 region has 13 residues. From germline, CDR1 is MDHEN and CDR2 SYDVKM. The V gene end was trimmed by 3 bases and the J gene end by 3 bases; junction bases not matched to a gene: 1. CDR3 nucleotides: TGTGCCAGCAGTTTTGGGGGGGAAGAGACCCAGTACTTC. This sequence encodes CASSFGGEETQYF.